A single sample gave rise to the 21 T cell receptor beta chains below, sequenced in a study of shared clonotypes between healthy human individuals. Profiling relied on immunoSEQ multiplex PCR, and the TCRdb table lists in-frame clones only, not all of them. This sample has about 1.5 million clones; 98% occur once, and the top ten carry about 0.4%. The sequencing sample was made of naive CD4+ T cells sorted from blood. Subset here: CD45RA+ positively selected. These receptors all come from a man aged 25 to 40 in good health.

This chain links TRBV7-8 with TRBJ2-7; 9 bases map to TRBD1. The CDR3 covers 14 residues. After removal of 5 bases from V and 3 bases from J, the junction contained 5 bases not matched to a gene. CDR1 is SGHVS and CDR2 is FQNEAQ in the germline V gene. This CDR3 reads CASSLPGQGYEQYF. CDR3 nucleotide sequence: TGTGCCAGCAGCCTGCCGGGACAGGGCTACGAGCAGTACTTC.

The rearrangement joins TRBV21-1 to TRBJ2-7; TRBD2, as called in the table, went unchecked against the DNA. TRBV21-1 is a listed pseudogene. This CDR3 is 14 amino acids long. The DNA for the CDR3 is TGTGCCAGGGCCCCCGGGGAGACGGCGCGCGAGCAGTACTTC. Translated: CARAPGETAREQYF.

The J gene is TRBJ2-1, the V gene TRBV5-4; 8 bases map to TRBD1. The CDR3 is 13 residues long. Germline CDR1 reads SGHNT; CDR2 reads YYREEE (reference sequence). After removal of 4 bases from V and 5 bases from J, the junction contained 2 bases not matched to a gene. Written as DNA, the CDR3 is TGTGCCAGCAGCAGGGGACAGGACAATGAGCAGTTCTTC. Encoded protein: CASSRGQDNEQFF.

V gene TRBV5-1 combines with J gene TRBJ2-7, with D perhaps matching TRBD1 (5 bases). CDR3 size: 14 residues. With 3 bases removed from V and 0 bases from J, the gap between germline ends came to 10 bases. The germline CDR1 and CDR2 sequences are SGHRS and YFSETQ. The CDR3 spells CASSSDTHSYEQYF. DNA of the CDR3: TGCGCCAGCAGCTCGGACACCCACTCCTACGAGCAGTACTTC.

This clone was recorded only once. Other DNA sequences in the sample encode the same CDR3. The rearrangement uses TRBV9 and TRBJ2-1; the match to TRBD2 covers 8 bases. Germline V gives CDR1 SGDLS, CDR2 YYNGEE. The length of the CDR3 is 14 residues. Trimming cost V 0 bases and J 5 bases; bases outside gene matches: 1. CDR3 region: CASSVGLANNEQFF. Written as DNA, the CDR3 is TGTGCCAGCAGCGTAGGACTAGCGAACAATGAGCAGTTCTTC.

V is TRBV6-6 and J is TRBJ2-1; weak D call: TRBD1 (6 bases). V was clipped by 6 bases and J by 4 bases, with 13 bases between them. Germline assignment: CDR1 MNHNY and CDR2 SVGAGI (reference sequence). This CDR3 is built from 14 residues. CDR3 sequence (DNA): TGTGCCAGCAGGAAAACCGGGACATACAATGAGCAGTTCTTC. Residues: CASRKTGTYNEQFF.

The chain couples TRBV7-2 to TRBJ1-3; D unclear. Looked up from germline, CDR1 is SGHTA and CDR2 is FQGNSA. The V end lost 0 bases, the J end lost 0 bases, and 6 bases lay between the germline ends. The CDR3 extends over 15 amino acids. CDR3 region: CASSLATSSGNTIYF. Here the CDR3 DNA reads TGTGCCAGCAGCTTAGCGACCAGCTCTGGAAACACCATATATTTT.

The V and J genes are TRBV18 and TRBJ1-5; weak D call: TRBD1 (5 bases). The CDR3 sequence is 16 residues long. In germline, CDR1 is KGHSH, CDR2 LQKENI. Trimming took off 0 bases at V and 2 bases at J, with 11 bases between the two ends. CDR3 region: CASSPPGGEGNQPQHF. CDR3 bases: TGTGCCAGCTCACCACCGGGAGGGGAGGGCAATCAGCCCCAGCATTTT.

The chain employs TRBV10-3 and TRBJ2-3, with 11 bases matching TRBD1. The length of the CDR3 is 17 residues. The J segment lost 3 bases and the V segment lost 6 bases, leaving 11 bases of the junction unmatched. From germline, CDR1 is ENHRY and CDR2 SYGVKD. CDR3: CAIRDRGPRSKTDTQYF. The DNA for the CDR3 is TGTGCCATCAGGGACAGGGGGCCACGATCAAAAACAGATACGCAGTATTTT.

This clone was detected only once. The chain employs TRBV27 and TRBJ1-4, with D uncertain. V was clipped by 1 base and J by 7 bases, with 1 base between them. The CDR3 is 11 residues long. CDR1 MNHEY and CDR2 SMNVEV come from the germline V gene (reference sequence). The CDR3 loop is CASSLCEKLFF. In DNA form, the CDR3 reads TGTGCCAGCAGTTTATGTGAAAAACTGTTTTTT. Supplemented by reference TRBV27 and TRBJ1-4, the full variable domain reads EAQVTQNPRYLITVTGKKLTVTCSQNMNHEYMSWYRQDPGLGLRQIYYSMNVEVTDKGDVPEGYKVSRKEKRNFPLILESPSPNQTSLYFCASSLCEKLFFGSGTQLSVL.

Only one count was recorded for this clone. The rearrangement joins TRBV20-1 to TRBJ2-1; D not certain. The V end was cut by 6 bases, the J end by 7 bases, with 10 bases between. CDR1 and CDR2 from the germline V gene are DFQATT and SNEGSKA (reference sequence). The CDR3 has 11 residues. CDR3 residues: CSAHPVNEQFF. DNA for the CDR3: TGCAGTGCACACCCGGTTAATGAGCAGTTCTTC.

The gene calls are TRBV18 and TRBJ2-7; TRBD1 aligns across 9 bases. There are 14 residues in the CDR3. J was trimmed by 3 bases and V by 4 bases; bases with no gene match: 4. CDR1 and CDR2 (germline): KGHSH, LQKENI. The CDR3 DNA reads TGTGCCAGCTCACAACCGGACAGGGGCTACGAGCAGTACTTC. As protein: CASSQPDRGYEQYF.

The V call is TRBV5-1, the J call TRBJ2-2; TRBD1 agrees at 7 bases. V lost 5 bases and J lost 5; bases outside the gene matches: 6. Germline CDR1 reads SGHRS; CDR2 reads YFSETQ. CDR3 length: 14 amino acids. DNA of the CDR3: TGCGCCAGCAGTCCCCCCAGGGGGACCGGGGAGCTGTTTTTT. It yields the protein CASSPPRGTGELFF.

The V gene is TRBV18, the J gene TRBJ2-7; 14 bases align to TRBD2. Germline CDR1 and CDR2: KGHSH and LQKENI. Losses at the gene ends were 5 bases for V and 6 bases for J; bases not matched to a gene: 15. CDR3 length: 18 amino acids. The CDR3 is CASSENTGTSGRAGEQYF. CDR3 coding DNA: TGTGCCAGCTCAGAAAATACCGGGACTAGCGGGAGAGCGGGCGAGCAGTACTTC.

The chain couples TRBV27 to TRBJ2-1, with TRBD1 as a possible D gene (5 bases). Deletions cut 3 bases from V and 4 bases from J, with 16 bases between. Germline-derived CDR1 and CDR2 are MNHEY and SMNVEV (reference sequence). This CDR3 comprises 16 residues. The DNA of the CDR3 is TGTGCCAGCAGTTTTAGCCAGGGTCTCCTTTACAATGAGCAGTTCTTC. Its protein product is CASSFSQGLLYNEQFF.

CDR3 nucleotides: TGTGCCAGCACCCTCACCGAGCCGGGCGAGCAGTACTTC. Translated: CASTLTEPGEQYF. The rearrangement uses TRBV6-6 and TRBJ2-7; no clear D gene. This CDR3 is built from 13 residues. Germline CDR1 reads MNHNY; CDR2 reads SVGAGI (reference sequence). The ends were cut back, 7 bases at V and 6 bases at J, with 16 bases in the middle.

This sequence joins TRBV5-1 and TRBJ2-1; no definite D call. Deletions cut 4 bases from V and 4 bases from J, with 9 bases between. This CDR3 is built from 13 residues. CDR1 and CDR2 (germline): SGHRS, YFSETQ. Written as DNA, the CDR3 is TGCGCCAGCAGCCCAGAGAGATACAATGAGCAGTTCTTC. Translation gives CASSPERYNEQFF. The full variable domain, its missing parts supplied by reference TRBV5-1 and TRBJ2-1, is KAGVTQTPRYLIKTRGQQVTLSCSPISGHRSVSWYQQTPGQGLQFLFEYFSETQRNKGNFPGRFSGRQFSNSRSEMNVSTLELGDSALYLCASSPERYNEQFFGPGTRLTVL.

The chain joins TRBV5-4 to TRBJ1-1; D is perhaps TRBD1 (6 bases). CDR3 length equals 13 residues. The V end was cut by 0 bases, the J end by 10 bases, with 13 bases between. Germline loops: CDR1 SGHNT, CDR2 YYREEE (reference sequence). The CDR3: CASSLAEGGAAFF. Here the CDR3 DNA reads TGTGCCAGCAGCTTGGCCGAGGGGGGGGCAGCTTTCTTT.

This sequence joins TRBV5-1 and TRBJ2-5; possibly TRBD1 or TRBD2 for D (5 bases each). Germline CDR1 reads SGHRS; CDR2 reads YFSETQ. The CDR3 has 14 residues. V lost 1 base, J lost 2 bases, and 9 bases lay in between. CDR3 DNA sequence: TGCGCCAGCAGCTTGCACAGGAGGCAAGAGACCCAGTACTTC. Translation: CASSLHRRQETQYF.

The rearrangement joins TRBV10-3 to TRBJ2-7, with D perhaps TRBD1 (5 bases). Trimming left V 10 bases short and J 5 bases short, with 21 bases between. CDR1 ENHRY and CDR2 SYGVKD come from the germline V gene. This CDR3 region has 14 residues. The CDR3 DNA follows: TGTGCCACCGCCGAATCCGGCACAGGCAACGAGCAGTACTTC. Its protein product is CATAESGTGNEQYF.

CDR3 sequence: CASSYQGGEKLFF. The CDR3 bases are TGTGCCAGCAGTTATCAGGGCGGGGAAAAACTGTTTTTT. The rearrangement joins TRBV6-5 to TRBJ1-4, with D possibly being TRBD1 (5 bases). CDR1 is MNHEY, CDR2 SVGAGI, per germline. The ends were cut back, 3 bases at V and 8 bases at J, with 10 bases in the middle. This CDR3 has 13 residues.